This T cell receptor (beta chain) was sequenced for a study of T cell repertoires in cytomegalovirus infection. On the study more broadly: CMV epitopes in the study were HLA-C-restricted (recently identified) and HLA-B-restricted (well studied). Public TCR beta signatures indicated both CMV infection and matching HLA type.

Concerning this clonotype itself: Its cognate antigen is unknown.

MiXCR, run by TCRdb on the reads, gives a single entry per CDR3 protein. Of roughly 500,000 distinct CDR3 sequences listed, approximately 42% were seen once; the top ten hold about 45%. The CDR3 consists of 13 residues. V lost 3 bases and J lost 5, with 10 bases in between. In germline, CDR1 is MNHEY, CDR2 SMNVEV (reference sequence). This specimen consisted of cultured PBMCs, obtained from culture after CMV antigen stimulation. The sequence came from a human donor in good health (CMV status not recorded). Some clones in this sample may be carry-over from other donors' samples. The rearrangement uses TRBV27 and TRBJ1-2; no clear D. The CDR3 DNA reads TGTGCCAGCAGTTTTTCCCGACTGTATGGCTACACCTTC. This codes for CASSFSRLYGYTF.